Presented here are 32 T cell receptor beta chains from one specimen sequenced in a study of cytomegalovirus exposure and HLA in healthy donors. PCR involved 60 Vbeta and 13 Jbeta primers. Only in-frame clones appear in the TCRdb table, and some are missing; sequencing was by immunoSEQ multiplex PCR. The sample contains some 190,000 clones, roughly 82% of which appear only once. Sequenced: PBMCs. The receptor source for this set is a man aged 40-55 years in good health and CMV-seronegative.

V and J are TRBV23-1 and TRBJ2-7, with D possibly being TRBD1 (7 bases). TRBV23-1 is reported as an ORF; its role is uncertain. The CDR3 is 17 amino acids. Deletions cut 6 bases from V and 6 bases from J, with 27 bases between. The CDR3 DNA is TGCGCCAGCAGCCCGAATACAGGGGCTAGCGCTCTTTGCGAGCAGTACTTC. Encoded protein: CASSPNTGASALCEQYF.

V and J are TRBV6-1 and TRBJ2-1; the match to TRBD2 covers 7 bases. CDR1 MNHNS and CDR2 SASEGT come from the germline V gene. V lost 3 bases and J lost 4; bases outside the gene matches: 6. This CDR3 region has 15 residues. CDR3 nucleotide sequence: TGTGCCAGCAGTGACGGACTAGGGGCGTACAATGAGCAGTTCTTC. As protein: CASSDGLGAYNEQFF.

The chain has TRBV28 and TRBJ2-4, with unresolved D. Germline values: CDR1 MDHEN, CDR2 SYDVKM. Trimming left V 3 bases short and J 0 bases short, with 9 bases between. This CDR3 has 15 amino acids. CDR3 sequence: CASSFQTGAKNIQYF. The CDR3 DNA reads TGTGCCAGCAGTTTTCAAACTGGAGCCAAAAACATTCAGTACTTC.

The chain uses TRBV30 and TRBJ1-6; 7 bases align to TRBD1. The CDR3 runs 18 residues. After removal of 4 bases from V and 3 bases from J, the junction contained 15 bases not matched to a gene. Germline-derived CDR1 and CDR2 are GTSNPN and SVGIG (reference sequence). The CDR3 sequence: CAWTKPSQGGLYNSPLHF. In nucleotides, the CDR3 is TGTGCCTGGACTAAACCTTCACAAGGGGGCCTCTATAATTCACCCCTCCACTTT.

This clone was picked up a small number of times. V gene TRBV5-6 combines with J gene TRBJ2-5, with 8 bases that match TRBD1. The junction had 7 bases not matched to a gene; V was cut back by 5 bases and J by 4 bases. The V gene's germline CDR1 is SGHDT and CDR2 YYEEEE. The CDR3 has 14 residues. The CDR3 spells CASRWGTGTETQYF. The CDR3 DNA reads as TGTGCCAGCAGATGGGGGACAGGTACAGAGACCCAGTACTTC.

This clone was observed once. The chain recombines TRBV18 with TRBJ2-1, with 13 nucleotides matching TRBD2. Germline assignment: CDR1 KGHSH and CDR2 LQKENI. The CDR3 is made up of 15 amino acids. Germline trimming cut 2 bases from V and 9 bases from J; bases unmatched to any gene: 4. CDR3 sequence: CASSPTSGRVGEQFF. The CDR3 DNA sequence: TGTGCCAGCTCACCAACTAGCGGGAGGGTCGGTGAGCAGTTCTTC.

Only one count was recorded for this clone. The chain carries TRBV19 and TRBJ1-2, with 9 bases lining up with TRBD1. V was pared by 3 bases and J by 8 bases, with 10 bases of the junction left unmatched. The CDR3 is 15 amino acids. Germline assignment: CDR1 LNHDA and CDR2 SQIVND (reference sequence). CDR3 DNA sequence: TGTGCCAGTAGTATCGGCACAGGGGGCGCGGGAGGCTACACCTTC. Translated: CASSIGTGGAGGYTF.

The chain's CDR3 is CASSVANRGLGEQYF. The CDR3 DNA sequence: TGTGCCAGCAGCGTAGCGAACAGGGGGCTTGGCGAGCAGTACTTC. The chain couples TRBV9 to TRBJ2-7; 9 nucleotides match TRBD1. Germline V gene data show CDR1 as SGDLS and CDR2 as YYNGEE. This CDR3 has 15 amino acids. V was clipped by 0 bases and J by 6 bases; unmatched bases: 7.

The chain joins TRBV6-5 to TRBJ1-1; possible D gene TRBD1, 6 bases. Germline CDR1 MNHEY, CDR2 SVGAGI. V lost 6 bases and J 1 base, leaving 9 bases between the germline ends. CDR3 length: 13 residues. CDR3 sequence (DNA): TGTGCCAGCAGACGACAGGAGAACACTGAAGCTTTCTTT. This translates into CASRRQENTEAFF.

The genes are TRBV30 and TRBJ1-6; TRBD1 agrees at 9 bases. Per the germline V gene, CDR1 is GTSNPN and CDR2 is SVGIG (reference sequence). J was trimmed by 8 bases and V by 4 bases; bases with no gene match: 3. The CDR3 is made up of 13 amino acids. The CDR3 DNA reads TGTGCCTGGACGGGACAGGGATATTCACCCCTCCACTTT. Encoded protein: CAWTGQGYSPLHF.

This clone was seen a few times. V is TRBV29-1 and J is TRBJ2-7; D remains ambiguous. Germline-derived CDR1 and CDR2 are SQVTM and ANQGSEA. The germline V and J ends were trimmed by 7 bases and 0 bases, with 13 bases remaining between them. This CDR3 has 13 amino acids. CDR3 sequence (DNA): TGCAGCGCCCGCGCGGAGAGCTCCTACGAGCAGTACTTC. Translation gives CSARAESSYEQYF.

The chain is built from TRBV4-1 and TRBJ2-5; 14 bases agree with TRBD2. The V gene end was trimmed by 1 base and the J gene end by 4 bases; junction bases not matched to a gene: 2. This CDR3 contains 16 residues. CDR1 and CDR2 from the germline V gene are MGHRA and YSYEKL. CDR3 nucleotide sequence: TGCGCCAGCAGCCAAGGACTAGCGGGGGGGCCAGAGACCCAGTACTTC. Protein product: CASSQGLAGGPETQYF.

This clone was counted between two and nine times. CDR3 nucleotide sequence: TGTGCCAGCAGATACTCAGGACAGGGAAGGGGCTACACCTTC. Its translation is CASRYSGQGRGYTF. The chain couples TRBV28 to TRBJ1-2; TRBD1 matches at 8 bases. The germline V gene encodes CDR1 MDHEN and CDR2 SYDVKM. J gave up 8 bases and V 6 bases, and 11 bases lay outside the gene matches. There are 14 residues in the CDR3.

This chain joins TRBV5-1 and TRBJ1-2; 7 bases are a match to TRBD1. Germline V gene lookup returns CDR1 SGHRS and CDR2 YFSETQ. V shed 2 bases, J shed 4 bases, and the junction held 14 bases outside the gene matches. The CDR3 contains 17 residues. The DNA of the CDR3 is TGCGCCAGCAGCTTAAGCGCGGGACAGACCGGCCCCTATGGCTACACCTTC. Protein: CASSLSAGQTGPYGYTF.

A single count supports this clone. CDR3 nucleotide sequence: TGTGCCAGCAGCTTGGCCTCAGGGATGGGTGGCTACACCTTC. This gives the protein CASSLASGMGGYTF. V and J are TRBV5-5 and TRBJ1-2; the D gene is possibly TRBD1 (5 bases). Germline V CDR1 and CDR2: SGHKS, YYEKEE (reference sequence). CDR3 length: 14 amino acids. The ends were cut back, 0 bases at V and 7 bases at J, with 13 bases in the middle.

The rearrangement uses TRBV6-6 and TRBJ1-2; D is perhaps TRBD1 (5 bases). Germline V lookup: CDR1 MNHNY, CDR2 SVGAGI (reference sequence). The CDR3 is 14 residues long. V dropped 6 bases and J dropped 6 bases, with 17 bases sitting between them. Here the CDR3 reads CASSRSGGTDGYTF. Here the CDR3 DNA reads TGTGCCAGCAGCCGTTCCGGCGGGACGGATGGCTACACCTTC.

The chain has TRBV29-1 and TRBJ2-2; D remains unclear. This CDR3 contains 13 residues. The germline V gene encodes CDR1 SQVTM and CDR2 ANQGSEA. V was cut by 7 bases and J by 1 base, with 10 bases left in between. The CDR3 bases are TGCAGCGCAAACTTGAGGAACACCGGGGAGCTGTTTTTT. Translated, it gives CSANLRNTGELFF.

V is TRBV25-1 and J is TRBJ2-1; D is ambiguous. CDR1 MGHDK and CDR2 SYGVNS come from the germline V gene. This CDR3 spans 13 amino acids. V was cut by 1 base and J by 5 bases, with 6 bases left in between. The CDR3 loop reads CASSEWSNNEQFF. The CDR3 DNA sequence: TGTGCCAGCAGTGAATGGAGCAACAATGAGCAGTTCTTC.

In this sample, this clone turned up a few times. V is TRBV9 and J is TRBJ2-5; D is possibly TRBD2 (5 bases). The CDR3 is 13 residues long. Germline V gene lookup returns CDR1 SGDLS and CDR2 YYNGEE. Between the trimmed V and J ends, which lost 3 bases and 5 bases, there was a span of 11 bases. The CDR3 is CASSGDGMETQYF. Written as DNA, the CDR3 is TGTGCCAGCAGCGGTGACGGGATGGAGACCCAGTACTTC.

This chain connects TRBV18 to TRBJ2-5; 8 bases map to TRBD1. Trimming cost V 7 bases and J 1 base; bases outside gene matches: 2. The CDR3 covers 13 residues. CDR1 and CDR2 from the germline V gene are KGHSH and LQKENI. Here the CDR3 reads CASFGTGQETQYF. CDR3 in DNA: TGTGCCAGCTTCGGGACAGGCCAAGAGACCCAGTACTTC.

The chain combines TRBV28 with TRBJ2-2, with 12 bases aligning to TRBD2. V dropped 5 bases and J dropped 5; count of bases not matched to a gene: 6. This CDR3 region has 16 residues. Germline V CDR1 and CDR2: MDHEN, SYDVKM. The CDR3 here is CASSVSSGGATGELFF. The CDR3 bases are TGTGCCAGCAGTGTCTCTAGCGGGGGGGCTACCGGGGAGCTGTTTTTT. The variable domain in full, completed from reference TRBV28 and TRBJ2-2, reads DVKVTQSSRYLVKRTGEKVFLECVQDMDHENMFWYRQDPGLGLRLIYFSYDVKMKEKGDIPEGYSVSREKKERFSLILESASTNQTSMYLCASSVSSGGATGELFFGEGSRLTVL.

The rearrangement links TRBV7-2 to TRBJ1-2, with 8 bases aligning to TRBD1. After removal of 5 bases from V and 2 bases from J, the junction contained 7 bases not matched to a gene. This CDR3 has 15 amino acids. Germline CDR1 SGHTA, CDR2 FQGNSA. CDR3 protein: CASSHPGQANYGYTF. The CDR3 DNA reads as TGTGCCAGCAGCCATCCGGGACAGGCGAACTATGGCTACACCTTC.

This clone was observed a handful of times. V is TRBV5-1 and J is TRBJ2-1, with TRBD2 as a possible D gene (6 bases). V lost 2 bases and J lost 8, with 17 bases in between. From germline, CDR1 is SGHRS and CDR2 YFSETQ. The CDR3 length is 15 residues. The CDR3 bases are TGCGCCAGCAGCTTTAAGACTAGAGGGTATGATGAGCAGTTCTTC. The encoded protein is CASSFKTRGYDEQFF.

The chain joins TRBV5-1 to TRBJ2-2, with TRBD2 identical over 9 bases. The CDR3 spans 16 residues. V shed 4 bases, J shed 7 bases, and the junction held 11 bases outside the gene matches. CDR1 and CDR2 from the germline V gene are SGHRS and YFSETQ. CDR3 sequence (DNA): TGCGCCAGCAGCCGAAGTGGGACTAGCAGGGACGGGGAGCTGTTTTTT. Residues: CASSRSGTSRDGELFF.

The chain combines TRBV7-9 with TRBJ2-7; 11 bases are shared with TRBD1. CDR3 length: 16 residues. Germline assignment: CDR1 SEHNR and CDR2 FQNEAQ (reference sequence). V trimming: 5 bases; J trimming: 1 base; junction bases outside the gene matches: 7. The CDR3 sequence is CASSASGQGGSYEQYF. CDR3 DNA sequence: TGTGCCAGCAGCGCCTCGGGACAGGGGGGGTCCTACGAGCAGTACTTC.

V usage is TRBV2 and J usage is TRBJ1-1; the D gene is possibly TRBD1 (5 bases). V was cut by 7 bases and J by 0 bases, with 27 bases left in between. This CDR3 comprises 19 residues. Per germline, CDR1 SNHLY and CDR2 FYNNEI. The CDR3 nucleotides are TGTGCCAGCATGGGGCCTGCCGGACCGAAACTCTACATGAACACTGAAGCTTTCTTT. Translated: CASMGPAGPKLYMNTEAFF.

This chain uses TRBV6-6 with TRBJ2-1; 8 nucleotides line up with TRBD2. This CDR3 is built from 16 residues. CDR1 and CDR2 from the germline V gene are MNHNY and SVGAGI (reference sequence). Trimming cost V 3 bases and J 2 bases; bases outside gene matches: 6. In DNA form, the CDR3 reads TGTGCCAGCAGTTATAGGACTAGCAGACCCTACAATGAGCAGTTCTTC. Its translation is CASSYRTSRPYNEQFF.

The chain employs TRBV14 and TRBJ2-5; tentative D call: TRBD1 (8 bases). CDR1 is SGHDN, CDR2 FVKESK, per germline. Trimming took 1 base from V and 6 from J, leaving 15 bases between them. The CDR3 extends over 15 amino acids. The CDR3 sequence is CASSQGQGRGQTQYF. The CDR3 nucleotides read TGTGCCAGCAGCCAAGGACAGGGGAGGGGGCAGACCCAGTACTTC.

This clone was seen only a few times. The CDR3 coding sequence is TGTGCCAGCAGCTTAGGGTGGAGTGGGAGCGGGACCGGGGAGCTGTTTTTT. Translation gives CASSLGWSGSGTGELFF. The chain has TRBV7-2 and TRBJ2-2; perhaps TRBD2 as D (6 bases). This CDR3 is 17 amino acids long. V lost 1 base and J 5 bases, leaving 17 bases between the germline ends. Germline V gives CDR1 SGHTA, CDR2 FQGNSA.

The rearrangement joins TRBV7-3 to TRBJ2-1, with TRBD2 matching 11 bases. V shed 6 bases, J shed 9 bases, and the junction held 13 bases outside the gene matches. CDR3 length: 16 residues. Germline values: CDR1 SGHTA, CDR2 FQGTGA. CDR3 DNA sequence: TGTGCCAGCAGGAAAAGGATTACTAGCGGGAGAGCTGAGCAGTTCTTC. Translating it yields CASRKRITSGRAEQFF. Complete variable domain (other parts from reference TRBV7-3 and TRBJ2-1): GAGVSQTPSNKVTEKGKYVELRCDPISGHTALYWYRQSLGQGPEFLIYFQGTGAADDSGLPNDRFFAVRPEGSVSTLKIQRTERGDSAVYLCASRKRITSGRAEQFFGPGTRLTVL.

The rearrangement links TRBV14 to TRBJ2-7; TRBD1 matches 8 bases. Per the germline V gene, CDR1 is SGHDN and CDR2 is FVKESK. The trim removed 1 base at V and 10 bases at J, leaving 3 bases unmatched. This CDR3 comprises 12 residues. CDR3 in amino acids: CASSQGDRLQYF. CDR3 bases: TGTGCCAGCAGCCAAGGGGACAGGCTCCAGTACTTC.

This clone was observed a single time. This sequence joins TRBV7-9 and TRBJ2-3; TRBD2 matches 8 bases. Germline V gene sequence: CDR1 SEHNR, CDR2 FQNEAQ (reference sequence). V dropped 2 bases and J dropped 4; count of bases not matched to a gene: 8. CDR3 size: 16 residues. This chain's CDR3 is CASSLIQSGSPDTQYF. The CDR3 nucleotides are TGTGCCAGCAGCTTAATCCAGAGCGGGAGCCCAGATACGCAGTATTTT. Full variable domain (remainder filled in from reference TRBV7-9 and TRBJ2-3): DTGVSQNPRHKITKRGQNVTFRCDPISEHNRLYWYRQTLGQGPEFLTYFQNEAQLEKSRLLSDRFSAERPKGSFSTLEIQRTEQGDSAMYLCASSLIQSGSPDTQYFGPGTRLTVL.